This TCR beta chain was recorded in a study of spatial heterogeneity in lung cancer (dated by TCRdb to the late 2010s). About the full investigation: More beta-chain than alpha-chain transcripts were consistently detected, likely reflecting higher beta-chain transcript abundance. A strong correlation was found between TCR transcript counts in tumor regions and a T cell transcriptional module score from matched bulk RNA-seq. In the raw uncorrected reads, each unique combination of TCR and UMI appeared more than ten times on average. TCR alpha and beta repertoires were quantitatively compared across multiple tumor regions, matched nontumor lung and blood in non-small cell lung cancer. Nonsynonymous mutation counts, determined by whole-exome sequencing of tumor tissue, were related to features of the TCR repertoire. At surgery, hundreds of tumor regions, almost 65 matched nontumor lung samples and about 56 PBMC samples were TCR-sequenced for both alpha and beta chains.

V is cut back by 5 bases and J by 8 bases, with 8 bases in the junction unmatched. The CDR3, cysteine through phenylalanine, is 15 amino acids long. Of all the DNA, just the CDR3 is kept, 45 bases in frame from base 1. The germline V gene gives CDR1 as SGHVS and CDR2 as FQNEAQ. The time point tag for this specimen amounts to: sample taken at primary tumor resection. Donors were 72 patients with early-stage, untreated non-small cell lung cancer from the lung TRACERx cohort. Without any cell sorting, TCR sequencing was performed on whole RNA extracted either from tumor and nontumor lung tissue or from cryopreserved PBMC samples. Only patients with enough RNA available from two or more tumor regions were chosen for TCR sequencing. Tumor and adjacent nontumor lung specimens were reviewed by a lung pathologist before selection. The library came from 5' RACE. This sample was sequenced with a NextSeq 500. To allow correction of PCR and sequencing errors, the TCR library protocol tagged every TCR cDNA molecule with a unique molecular identifier. The authors' pipeline ran thus. TCR identification, UMI-based error correction and CDR3 extraction were performed with Decombinator tools. TCRs above a frequency of 2 per 1,000, corresponding to the top 1% of the tumor frequency distribution, were defined as expanded. Expanded tumor TCRs were classed as regional if statistically deemed absent (corrected P<0.05) from at least one tumor region, otherwise ubiquitous. Each repertoire was subsampled 100 times to 5,000 TCRs, after which Renyi diversity was computed with the R vegan package. CDR3 similarity networks were built from amino acid triplet string-kernel similarity, with CDR3s being connected when pairwise similarity was above 0.82. TCRdb trimmed public reads at Q25 via fastp, called clones via MiXCR and kept in-frame beta chains. Here each entry gathers all rows of one CDR3 protein and keeps the most common genes and DNA. Here the V and J calls rest on TCRdb's processing, not on the authors' analysis. The sample yields 100,000 to 110,000 distinct CDR3 sequences; 4% to 4.5% were counted once. The ten largest clones add up to around 20% of the sample.

This clonotype has at least ten counts. Its antigen is not yet known. One base away there is no much larger clone; base qualities are not given. Study-wide findings and limitations: TCR-seq coverage of tumor T cells was estimated to be only approximately 7% for alpha chains and more than 11% for beta chains. The tumor nonsynonymous mutation count correlated with the number of expanded alpha and beta TCRs within the tumor. Additional single-cell paired TCR alpha and beta sequencing was considered necessary to confirm, at a functional level, the hypothesis that regional TCRs recognize regional mutations. Counts of ubiquitous and regional expanded TCRs were found to correlate with counts of ubiquitous and regional nonsynonymous mutations, respectively.

This receptor was taken from a male donor with early-stage non-small cell lung cancer. Recombination linked TRBV7-8 to TRBJ2-1, with 11 middle bases fitting TRBD2. Sample: lung tumor tissue, taken at surgery. The DNA is TGTGCCAGCAGCCACACTAGCGGGAGTAGGTATGAGCAGTTCTTC. It specifies CASSHTSGSRYEQFF. The full variable domain, with segments outside the CDR3 supplied by the reference TRBV7-8 and TRBJ2-1 proteins, appears as GAGVSQSPRYKVAKRGQDVALRCDPISGHVSLFWYQQALGQGPEFLTYFQNEAQLDKSGLPSDRFFAERPEGSVSTLKIQRTQQEDSAVYLCASSHTSGSRYEQFFGPGTRLTVL.